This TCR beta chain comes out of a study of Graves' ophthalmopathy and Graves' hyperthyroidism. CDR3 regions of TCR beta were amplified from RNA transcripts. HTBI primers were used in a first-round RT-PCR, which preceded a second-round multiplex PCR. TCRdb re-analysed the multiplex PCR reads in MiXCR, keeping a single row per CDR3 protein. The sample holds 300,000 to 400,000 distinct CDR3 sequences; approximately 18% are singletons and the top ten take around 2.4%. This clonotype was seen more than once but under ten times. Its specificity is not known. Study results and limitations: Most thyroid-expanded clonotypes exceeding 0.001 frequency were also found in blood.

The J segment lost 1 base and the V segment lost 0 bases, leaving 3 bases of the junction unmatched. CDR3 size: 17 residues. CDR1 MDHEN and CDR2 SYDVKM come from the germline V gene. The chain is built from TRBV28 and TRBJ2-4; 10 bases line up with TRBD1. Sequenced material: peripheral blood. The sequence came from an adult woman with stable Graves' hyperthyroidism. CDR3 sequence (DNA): TGTGCCAGCAGTTTATGGACAGGGGGCCGCGCCAAAAACATTCAGTACTTC. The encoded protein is CASSLWTGGRAKNIQYF. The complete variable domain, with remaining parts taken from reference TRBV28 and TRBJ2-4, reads DVKVTQSSRYLVKRTGEKVFLECVQDMDHENMFWYRQDPGLGLRLIYFSYDVKMKEKGDIPEGYSVSREKKERFSLILESASTNQTSMYLCASSLWTGGRAKNIQYFGAGTRLSVL.